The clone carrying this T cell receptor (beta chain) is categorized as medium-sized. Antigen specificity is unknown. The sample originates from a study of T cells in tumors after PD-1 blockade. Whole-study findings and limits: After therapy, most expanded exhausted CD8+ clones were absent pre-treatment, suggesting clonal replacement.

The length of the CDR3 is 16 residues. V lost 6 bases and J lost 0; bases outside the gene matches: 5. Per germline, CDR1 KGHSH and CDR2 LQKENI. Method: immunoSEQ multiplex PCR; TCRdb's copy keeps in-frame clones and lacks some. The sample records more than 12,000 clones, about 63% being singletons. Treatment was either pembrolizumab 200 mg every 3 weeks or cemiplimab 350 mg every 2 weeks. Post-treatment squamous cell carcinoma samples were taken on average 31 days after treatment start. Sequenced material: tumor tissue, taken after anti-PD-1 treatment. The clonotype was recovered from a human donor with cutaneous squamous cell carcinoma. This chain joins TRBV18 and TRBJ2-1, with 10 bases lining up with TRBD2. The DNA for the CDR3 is TGTGCCAGCTCCCCGAGCGGGAGGGCCTCCTACAATGAGCAGTTCTTC. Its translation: CASSPSGRASYNEQFF.